This T cell receptor beta chain was recorded in a study of cytomegalovirus exposure and HLA in healthy donors. Use of 60 Vbeta and 13 Jbeta primers characterized the PCR. Assay: immunoSEQ multiplex PCR; the TCRdb copy retains only in-frame clones and omits some. With about 130,000 clones in the sample, the ten largest clones hold 2%. V trimming: 6 bases; J trimming: 5 bases; junction bases outside the gene matches: 3. This CDR3 has 13 amino acids. Germline V CDR1 and CDR2: LNHDA, SQIVND (reference sequence). Sequencing used PBMCs. The chain is built from TRBV19 and TRBJ2-1; the match to TRBD2 covers 8 bases. The source of this sequence is a woman aged 60-70 years in good health and CMV-seronegative. The DNA for the CDR3 is TGTGCCAGTAGCGGAGCGGGAGACAATGAGCAGTTCTTC. Its protein is CASSGAGDNEQFF.